Below, one TCR beta chain is given with its context. V was cut by 4 bases and J by 3 bases, with 5 bases left in between. Per the germline V gene, CDR1 is MNHEY and CDR2 is SVGEGT. CDR3 length: 12 amino acids. This sample is drawn from a study of blood T cell repertoires in COVID-19. Measured with immunoSEQ multiplex PCR; TCRdb has only the in-frame clones, and not every one. The table includes 150,000 to 190,000 clones, 65% to 90% detected once. The receptor's source is a woman in her forties or fifties with acute or convalescent COVID-19. The source material was peripheral blood. The gene calls are TRBV6-2 or TRBV6-3 and TRBJ2-3; D unclear. CDR3 loop: CASSSTTDTQYF. The CDR3 DNA reads as TGTGCCAGCAGTTCCACAACAGATACGCAGTATTTT.